This TCR beta chain was recorded in a study of blood T cell repertoires in COVID-19. Study-wide background: The analysed material was cDNA or gDNA that came from T cells, B-cell-depleted T cells, or PBMCs.

Measured with immunoSEQ multiplex PCR; TCRdb has only the in-frame clones, and not every one. This table has around 89,000 clones, roughly 78% appearing once. To note about this clone: Its ends do not fully match the called genes, so a read error is possible.

The sequence came from a woman of 80 years or more with acute or convalescent COVID-19. The sequencing input was peripheral blood.

The CDR3 loop reads CASSLGGADTQYF. The CDR3 coding sequence is TGCGCCAGCAGTTTGGGGGGGGCAGATACGCAGTATTTT. J is TRBJ2-3 and V is TRBV5-1, with 7 bases that match TRBD2. This CDR3 has 13 residues. In germline, CDR1 is SGHRS, CDR2 YFSETQ.